Below are 24 T cell receptor beta chains sequenced from a single sample in a study of blood T cell repertoires in COVID-19. Produced via immunoSEQ multiplex PCR; TCRdb's table is partial and in-frame only. The data show more than 200,000 clones, less than 85% seen once. The specimen was peripheral blood. The receptors derive from an elderly woman with active or convalescent COVID-19.

The rearrangement links TRBV27 to TRBJ2-7; D is perhaps TRBD2 (6 bases). The CDR3 is 17 amino acids. V dropped 5 bases and J dropped 2 bases, with 22 bases sitting between them. Germline CDR1 MNHEY, CDR2 SMNVEV (reference sequence). The CDR3 loop is CASSEGLYTRGTYEQYF. Written as DNA, the CDR3 is TGTGCCAGCAGTGAGGGCCTTTATACCCGGGGGACCTACGAGCAGTACTTC.

This clone has more than one count but fewer than ten. The chain employs TRBV4-1 and TRBJ2-3; D is uncertain. This CDR3 is built from 16 residues. Trimming took 4 bases from V and 2 from J, leaving 16 bases between them. The germline V gene encodes CDR1 MGHRA and CDR2 YSYEKL. For the CDR3, the DNA is TGCGCCAGCAGCCGCCTGACTGCCCGTCACACAGATACGCAGTATTTT. Encoded protein: CASSRLTARHTDTQYF.

The rearrangement links TRBV5-1 to TRBJ1-1; TRBD1 is a possible D gene (6 bases). The CDR3 has 15 residues. CDR1 and CDR2 (germline): SGHRS, YFSETQ. The V end lost 0 bases, the J end lost 1 base, and 10 bases lay between the germline ends. The DNA for the CDR3 is TGCGCCAGCAGCTTGGCCAGGGGCTGGAACACTGAAGCTTTCTTT. The encoded protein is CASSLARGWNTEAFF.

The chain carries TRBV19 and TRBJ1-1; a weak D match, TRBD1 (5 bases). The CDR3 covers 13 residues. The V end lost 7 bases, the J end lost 1 base, and 10 bases lay between the germline ends. Germline V gives CDR1 LNHDA, CDR2 SQIVND (reference sequence). The CDR3, as DNA: TGTGCCAGTATGTCAGGGTGGAACACTGAAGCTTTCTTT. Translated, it gives CASMSGWNTEAFF. The variable domain in full, with the rest retrieved from reference TRBV19 and TRBJ1-1, is DGGITQSPKYLFRKEGQNVTLSCEQNLNHDAMYWYRQDPGQGLRLIYYSQIVNDFQKGDIAEGYSVSREKKESFPLTVTSAQKNPTAFYLCASMSGWNTEAFFGQGTRLTVV.

A note on this clone: This sample includes further DNA sequences coding for the same CDR3. The chain is built from TRBV30 and TRBJ1-1, with TRBD1 matching over 9 bases. From germline, CDR1 is GTSNPN and CDR2 SVGIG (reference sequence). The ends lost 1 base at V and 5 bases at J; junction bases unmatched: 2. The CDR3 length is 13 residues. The CDR3 DNA sequence: TGTGCCTGGAGTGGACAGGGGGGGACTGAAGCTTTCTTT. Its translation: CAWSGQGGTEAFF.

The chain uses TRBV4-1 and TRBJ1-1, with 7 nucleotides matching TRBD1. V was pared by 2 bases and J by 1 base, with 7 bases of the junction left unmatched. Germline assignment: CDR1 MGHRA and CDR2 YSYEKL. The CDR3 is made up of 16 amino acids. CDR3: CASSQSFNRGNTEAFF. CDR3 nucleotide sequence: TGCGCCAGCAGCCAAAGTTTTAACAGGGGGAACACTGAAGCTTTCTTT.

The chain uses TRBV29-1 and TRBJ2-1, with 11 bases matching TRBD2. V lost 6 bases, J lost 3 bases, and 7 bases stayed unmatched. This CDR3 is 15 amino acids long. Germline-derived CDR1 and CDR2 are SQVTM and ANQGSEA. CDR3 loop: CSVSPGTSGYNEQFF. The CDR3 DNA reads as TGCAGCGTCTCTCCCGGGACTAGCGGCTACAATGAGCAGTTCTTC.

The rearrangement joins TRBV5-1 to TRBJ2-2; D unresolved. In germline, CDR1 is SGHRS, CDR2 YFSETQ. This CDR3 comprises 12 residues. V was clipped by 0 bases and J by 7 bases, with 4 bases between them. CDR3: CASSLAVGELFF. In nucleotides, the CDR3 is TGCGCCAGCAGCTTGGCCGTCGGGGAGCTGTTTTTT.

V gene TRBV10-3 combines with J gene TRBJ1-6; no clear D gene. The CDR3 extends over 13 amino acids. In germline, CDR1 is ENHRY, CDR2 SYGVKD. Trimming pared 4 bases from V and 13 bases from J, leaving 14 bases between. In nucleotides, the CDR3 is TGTGCCATCAGTGGGGCCCTCACAGCTCCCCTCCACTTT. Its translation is CAISGALTAPLHF.

The chain is built from TRBV18 and TRBJ1-2; the match to TRBD1 covers 7 bases. The germline CDR1 and CDR2 sequences are KGHSH and LQKENI. The CDR3 contains 15 residues. J gave up 5 bases and V 8 bases, and 14 bases lay outside the gene matches. The CDR3 DNA reads TGTGCCAGCCGCCCCTCCGGACAGGCGGCTTATGGCTACACCTTC. Translated, it gives CASRPSGQAAYGYTF.

The chain couples TRBV5-1 to TRBJ2-1; no clear D. V was pared by 4 bases and J by 4 bases, with 6 bases between. CDR1 and CDR2 from the germline V gene are SGHRS and YFSETQ. The CDR3 totals 12 residues. CDR3 sequence (DNA): TGCGCCAGCAGCGCAGATTACAATGAGCAGTTCTTC. It specifies CASSADYNEQFF.

Remarks on this clone: The sample has other DNA sequences that encode this CDR3 too. The J gene is TRBJ1-5, the V gene TRBV9; 8 bases line up with TRBD1. Looked up from germline, CDR1 is SGDLS and CDR2 is YYNGEE. V gave up 0 bases and J gave up 7 bases; unmatched junction bases: 6. The CDR3 spans 15 residues. CDR3 in DNA: TGTGCCAGCAGCGTAGGACAGGGGCTGGGACAGCCCCAGCATTTT. The encoded protein is CASSVGQGLGQPQHF. Full variable domain (outside the CDR3, taken from reference TRBV9 and TRBJ1-5): DSGVTQTPKHLITATGQRVTLRCSPRSGDLSVYWYQQSLDQGLQFLIQYYNGEERAKGNILERFSAQQFPDLHSELNLSSLELGDSALYFCASSVGQGLGQPQHFGDGTRLSIL.

The chain links TRBV24-1 to TRBJ2-3; 9 positions match TRBD2. Germline assignment: CDR1 KGHDR and CDR2 SFDVKD. This CDR3 has 15 amino acids. J lost 4 bases, V lost 2 bases, and 3 bases had no gene match. CDR3 coding DNA: TGTGCCACCAGTGATTGGAGCGGGGGGCCAGATACGCAGTATTTT. It translates to CATSDWSGGPDTQYF.

V usage is TRBV15 and J usage is TRBJ2-5; D is unresolved. V lost 5 bases, J lost 0 bases, and 10 bases lay in between. CDR1 and CDR2 (germline): LNHNV, YYDKDF (reference sequence). The CDR3 is made up of 14 amino acids. CDR3 protein: CATSGRGDQETQYF. CDR3 DNA sequence: TGTGCCACCAGCGGTCGAGGAGACCAAGAGACCCAGTACTTC.

The chain couples TRBV19 to TRBJ2-6, with 7 bases matching TRBD1. The CDR3 length is 17 residues. Trimming removed 4 bases from V and 0 bases from J; junction bases left unmatched: 6. The V gene's germline CDR1 is LNHDA and CDR2 SQIVND (reference sequence). The CDR3 nucleotides are TGTGCCAGTAGTACGCGACAGGGCAACTCTGGGGCCAACGTCCTGACTTTC. Translated, it gives CASSTRQGNSGANVLTF.

This sequence joins TRBV10-3 and TRBJ2-1; D is perhaps TRBD2 (5 bases). The V end was cut by 0 bases, the J end by 0 bases, with 6 bases between. Germline V gives CDR1 ENHRY, CDR2 SYGVKD. The CDR3 covers 15 residues. In nucleotides, the CDR3 is TGTGCCATCAGTGAGTCGGGGAGCTCCTACAATGAGCAGTTCTTC. It yields the protein CAISESGSSYNEQFF.

CDR3 in amino acids: CATSDYTGLGETQYF. The CDR3 nucleotides are TGTGCCACCAGTGATTACACAGGGTTAGGAGAGACCCAGTACTTC. The chain couples TRBV24-1 to TRBJ2-5, with D perhaps matching TRBD1 (6 bases). The CDR3 has 15 residues. CDR1 and CDR2 from the germline V gene are KGHDR and SFDVKD. Trimming pared 2 bases from V and 4 bases from J, leaving 13 bases between.

The gene calls are TRBV30 and TRBJ2-5; D unresolved. The length of the CDR3 is 15 residues. With 1 base removed from V and 5 bases from J, the gap between germline ends came to 17 bases. Germline values: CDR1 GTSNPN, CDR2 SVGIG (reference sequence). This CDR3 is CAWSGGQARWETQYF. In DNA form, the CDR3 reads TGTGCCTGGAGTGGTGGGCAGGCAAGGTGGGAGACCCAGTACTTC. The entire variable domain, with the rest obtained from reference TRBV30 and TRBJ2-5, is as follows: SQTIHQWPATLVQPVGSPLSLECTVEGTSNPNLYWYRQAAGRGLQLLFYSVGIGQISSEVPQNLSASRPQDRQFILSSKKLLLSDSGFYLCAWSGGQARWETQYFGPGTRLLVL.

CDR3 loop: CASSSGTGPYGYTF. The CDR3 coding sequence is TGCGCCAGCAGCTCCGGGACAGGGCCCTATGGCTACACCTTC. The J gene is TRBJ1-2, the V gene TRBV5-1; TRBD1 matches at 9 bases. V was clipped by 3 bases and J by 4 bases; unmatched bases: 4. The germline CDR1 and CDR2 sequences are SGHRS and YFSETQ. The CDR3 has 14 amino acids.

The J gene is TRBJ1-6, the V gene TRBV5-5; a weak D match, TRBD1 (6 bases). This CDR3 is 16 amino acids long. V lost 3 bases to trimming and J lost 5 bases, with 15 bases between them. Germline CDR1 and CDR2: SGHKS and YYEKEE (reference sequence). CDR3 sequence: CASSYLPAGDNSPLHF. CDR3 DNA: TGTGCCAGCAGCTATCTTCCGGCAGGGGATAATTCACCCCTCCACTTT. Using reference TRBV5-5 and TRBJ1-6 for the parts outside the CDR3, the full variable domain is DAGVTQSPTHLIKTRGQQVTLRCSPISGHKSVSWYQQVLGQGPQFIFQYYEKEERGRGNFPDRFSARQFPNYSSELNVNALLLGDSALYLCASSYLPAGDNSPLHFGNGTRLTVT.

This clone appeared once. The gene calls are TRBV4-1 and TRBJ2-1, with TRBD2 matching over 8 bases. V trimming: 1 base; J trimming: 0 bases; junction bases outside the gene matches: 11. Germline V lookup: CDR1 MGHRA, CDR2 YSYEKL. CDR3 length: 19 residues. The CDR3 nucleotides read TGCGCCAGCAGCCAAGGGACGGGAGGGCCCATTAGCTCCTACAATGAGCAGTTCTTC. It codes for CASSQGTGGPISSYNEQFF.

The rearrangement uses TRBV10-3 and TRBJ1-3; no firm D call. The germline CDR1 and CDR2 sequences are ENHRY and SYGVKD. The CDR3 sequence is 13 residues long. V was shortened by 9 bases and J by 3 bases, with 12 bases between the two germline ends. The CDR3 region is CAMERGGGNTIYF. The CDR3 DNA sequence: TGTGCCATGGAACGGGGTGGTGGAAACACCATATATTTT.

The V call is TRBV11-3, the J call TRBJ2-1, with TRBD2 identical over 7 bases. The V segment lost 6 bases and the J segment 6 bases; nucleotides outside the gene matches: 8. This CDR3 comprises 14 residues. CDR1 SGHNT and CDR2 YENEEA come from the germline V gene. The CDR3 sequence is CASSRGRESNEQFF. CDR3 coding DNA: TGTGCCAGCAGTAGAGGGCGGGAGAGCAATGAGCAGTTCTTC.

The chain links TRBV28 to TRBJ1-1; no clear D gene. Germline CDR1 MDHEN, CDR2 SYDVKM. The CDR3 is 13 amino acids. Deletions cut 5 bases from V and 11 bases from J, with 18 bases between. DNA for the CDR3: TGTGCCAGCAGTCTGTCCAGAGGGCCTTGGGCTTTCTTT. It translates to CASSLSRGPWAFF.